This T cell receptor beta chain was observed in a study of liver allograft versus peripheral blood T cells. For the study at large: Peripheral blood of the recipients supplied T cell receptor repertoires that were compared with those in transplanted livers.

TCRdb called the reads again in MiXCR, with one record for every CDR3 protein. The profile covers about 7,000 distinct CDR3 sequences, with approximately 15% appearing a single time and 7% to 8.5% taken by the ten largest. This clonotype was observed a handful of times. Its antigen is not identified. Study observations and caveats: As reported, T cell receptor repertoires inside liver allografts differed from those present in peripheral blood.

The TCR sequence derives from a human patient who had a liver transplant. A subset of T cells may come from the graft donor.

In DNA, the CDR3 is TGTGCCAGCAGTGGGGACAGGGCGACTGAAGCTTTCTTT. This translates into CASSGDRATEAFF. The V and J genes are TRBV7-9 and TRBJ1-1; 9 positions agree with TRBD1. The ends lost 6 bases at V and 5 bases at J; junction bases unmatched: 4. The CDR3 length is 13 residues. From germline, CDR1 is SEHNR and CDR2 FQNEAQ (reference sequence).